This TCR beta chain emerged from a study of T cells in Graves' hyperthyroidism and ophthalmopathy. This clonotype was observed many times. Exclusion of a patient resulted from uncontrolled infection, other autoimmune disease, pregnancy or lactation. From RNA transcripts, TCR beta CDR3 regions were amplified. With the HTBI primer set, the TCR CDR3 went through a first round of RT-PCR. Each CDR3 protein is one row after TCRdb ran MiXCR on the multiplex PCR reads. This sample has some 490,000 distinct CDR3 sequences, with about 16% found just once. The CDR3 spans 14 residues. The V end was cut by 6 bases, the J end by 1 base, with 7 bases between. Germline V gene sequence: CDR1 SGHTA, CDR2 FQGTGA.

This TCR came from a woman in her 30s with Graves' ophthalmopathy. The chain recombines TRBV7-3 with TRBJ2-6; the D is unclear. Source material: blood. CDR3 residues: CASRVQSGANVLTF. The CDR3 nucleotides are TGTGCCAGCAGAGTTCAATCTGGGGCCAACGTCCTGACTTTC.